Listed below are T cell receptor beta chains from one sample, sequenced in a study of cytomegalovirus exposure and HLA in healthy donors. Assay: immunoSEQ multiplex PCR; the TCRdb copy retains only in-frame clones and omits some. There are around 92,000 clones in the sample; under 80% occur only once, and about 8% lies in the top ten. Sequenced sample: PBMCs. The receptors were gathered from a human donor in good health. The CDR3 runs from the conserved cysteine through the conserved F or W. The D gene is left open where the match is weak. For some rows the clone size is stated as once, few or many, or as a class when expanded; others skip it.

>TRBD2|few|TRBJ2-3|TRBV5-1
CASSSRLAGGPSSTDTQYF
TGCGCCAGCAGCTCACGACTAGCGGGGGGGCCATCAAGCACAGATACGCAGTATTTT
>-|-|TRBJ1-2|TRBV27
CASSLQGLPGYTF
TGTGCCAGCAGTTTACAGGGGCTGCCTGGCTACACCTTC
>-|-|TRBJ2-7|TRBV2
CASSVGQIDEQYF
TGTGCCAGCAGTGTTGGACAAATCGACGAGCAGTACTTC
>-|-|TRBJ2-5|TRBV15
CATSRDMRDGETQYF
TGTGCCACCAGCAGAGATATGAGGGATGGCGAGACCCAGTACTTC
>TRBD2|-|TRBJ2-7|TRBV30
CAWSGSRAGAFYEQYF
TGTGCCTGGAGTGGGAGCAGGGCGGGAGCTTTCTACGAGCAGTACTTC
>TRBD1|-|TRBJ2-7|TRBV13
CASSVGTGGYEQYF
TGTGCCAGCAGCGTAGGGACAGGGGGCTACGAGCAGTACTTC
>TRBD1|many|TRBJ2-2|TRBV10-3
CAIALTGATGELFF
TGTGCCATCGCGCTTACAGGGGCGACCGGGGAGCTGTTTTTT
>-|-|TRBJ1-3|TRBV27
CASSSWARSTIYF
TGTGCCAGCAGTTCATGGGCCCGAAGCACCATATATTTT
>-|-|TRBJ1-4|TRBV11-2
CASSLRGATNEKLFF
TGTGCCAGCAGCCTTCGGGGGGCAACTAATGAAAAACTGTTTTTT
>TRBD2|-|TRBJ2-5|TRBV19
CASSRSLAGVLETQYF
TGTGCCAGTAGCCGTTCACTAGCGGGAGTCTTGGAGACCCAGTACTTC
>-|-|TRBJ2-2|TRBV30
CAWSFEAGLAGELFF
TGTGCCTGGAGTTTCGAGGCCGGTTTGGCCGGGGAGCTGTTTTTT
>-|-|TRBJ1-2|TRBV6-1
CASNNREGYGYTF
TGTGCCAGCAACAACAGGGAGGGCTATGGCTACACCTTC
>TRBD2|-|TRBJ2-3|TRBV7-6
CASSLMGGGGTDTQYF
TGTGCCAGCAGCTTAATGGGCGGGGGGGGCACAGATACGCAGTATTTT
>-|-|TRBJ1-5|TRBV27
CASSSSPGRNQPQHF
TGTGCCAGCAGTTCCAGTCCCGGGAGAAATCAGCCCCAGCATTTT
>-|-|TRBJ1-5|TRBV11-2
CASSLSPTGKQPQHF
TGTGCCAGCAGCTTATCCCCTACAGGAAAACAGCCCCAGCATTTT
>TRBD1|-|TRBJ2-7|TRBV9
CASSVFPGQGGEQYF
TGTGCCAGCAGCGTATTTCCGGGACAGGGAGGCGAGCAGTACTTC
>TRBD1|-|TRBJ1-2|TRBV5-1
CASSLEGTVYGYTF
TGCGCCAGCAGCTTGGAGGGGACAGTCTATGGCTACACCTTC
>TRBD1|-|TRBJ2-3|TRBV10-2
CASSRDREADTQYF
TGCGCCAGCAGCCGGGACAGGGAGGCAGATACGCAGTATTTT
>TRBD1|-|TRBJ2-7|TRBV30
CAWNPPGQLPYEQYF
TGTGCCTGGAACCCCCCGGGACAGCTACCCTACGAGCAGTACTTC
>-|-|TRBJ2-5|TRBV2
CASGLVAQETQYF
TGTGCCAGCGGTCTGGTAGCTCAAGAGACCCAGTACTTC
>-|few|TRBJ2-7|TRBV5-1
CASSSDSHSYEQYF
TGCGCCAGCAGCTCGGACAGTCACTCCTACGAGCAGTACTTC
>TRBD2|-|TRBJ2-1|TRBV7-9
CASSSSGGARGEQFF
TGTGCCAGCAGCTCTAGCGGGGGGGCCCGGGGTGAGCAGTTCTTC
>TRBD1|-|TRBJ2-3|TRBV19
CASTLGQGARPQYF
TGTGCCAGTACCCTGGGACAGGGGGCGCGTCCGCAGTATTTT
>TRBD1|-|TRBJ2-7|TRBV7-9
CASSPGTEPYEQYF
TGTGCCAGCAGTCCCGGGACAGAACCCTACGAGCAGTACTTC
>-|few|TRBJ2-7|TRBV6-7
CASSYTEQYF
TGTGCCAGCAGTTACACAGAGCAGTACTTC
>-|-|TRBJ2-1|TRBV5-8
CASSSTGLSNEQFF
TGTGCCAGCAGCTCCACGGGACTGTCCAATGAGCAGTTCTTC
>-|-|TRBJ1-3|TRBV5-6
CASSSTPVSGNSGNTIYF
TGTGCCAGCAGCTCTACTCCCGTCTCCGGGAACTCTGGAAACACCATATATTTT
>TRBD2|-|TRBJ2-7|TRBV5-6
CASSWGLAGAYEQYF
TGTGCCAGCAGCTGGGGACTAGCGGGGGCCTACGAGCAGTACTTC
>TRBD1|-|TRBJ2-3|TRBV18
CASSSGQGFTDTQYF
TGTGCCAGCTCATCGGGACAGGGGTTCACAGATACGCAGTATTTT
>TRBD2|-|TRBJ2-1|TRBV5-1
CASSSGLAEYNEQFF
TGCGCCAGCAGCTCAGGACTAGCGGAATACAATGAGCAGTTCTTC
>TRBD1|-|TRBJ1-3|TRBV7-8
CASSLRGRGNTIYF
TGTGCCAGCAGCTTGAGGGGGCGCGGAAACACCATATATTTT
>-|few|TRBJ2-7|TRBV7-9
CASSLRSTLGLEQYF
TGTGCCAGCAGCTTAAGGTCTACCCTGGGCCTCGAGCAGTACTTC
>-|-|TRBJ2-7|TRBV2
CASSAYTGTTYEQYF
TGTGCCAGCAGTGCCTACACAGGGACCACCTACGAGCAGTACTTC
>-|-|TRBJ2-5|TRBV29-1
CSVERPGTQYF
TGCAGCGTTGAACGTCCGGGGACCCAGTACTTC
>TRBD1|-|TRBJ2-7|TRBV4-3
CASSHRQGFTYEQYF
TGCGCCAGCAGCCATCGACAGGGATTCACCTACGAGCAGTACTTC
>-|-|TRBJ1-5|TRBV5-8
CASSLGFRVDQPQHF
TGTGCCAGCAGCCTGGGTTTTCGGGTGGATCAGCCCCAGCATTTT
>TRBD1|-|TRBJ1-4|TRBV5-3
CARSWGQGFPNEKLFF
TGTGCCAGAAGCTGGGGACAGGGGTTCCCTAATGAAAAACTGTTTTTT
>-|-|TRBJ1-1|TRBV7-6
CASSPDISSEAFF
TGTGCCAGCAGCCCGGACATTTCCTCTGAAGCTTTCTTT
>-|-|TRBJ2-1|TRBV15
CATSRVQGIGEQFF
TGTGCCACCAGCAGAGTCCAGGGGATCGGTGAGCAGTTCTTC
>-|once|TRBJ1-2|TRBV5-1
CASSRGWGSVNYGYTF
TGCGCCAGCAGCCGGGGGTGGGGCTCGGTAAACTATGGCTACACCTTC
>-|few|TRBJ2-7|TRBV4-2
CASSLARRRNSYEQYF
TGTGCCAGCAGCTTGGCGAGGCGGCGGAACTCCTACGAGCAGTACTTC
>TRBD2|-|TRBJ2-5|TRBV7-8
CASSLVLAGRETQYF
TGTGCCAGCAGCTTAGTACTAGCGGGGAGGGAGACCCAGTACTTC